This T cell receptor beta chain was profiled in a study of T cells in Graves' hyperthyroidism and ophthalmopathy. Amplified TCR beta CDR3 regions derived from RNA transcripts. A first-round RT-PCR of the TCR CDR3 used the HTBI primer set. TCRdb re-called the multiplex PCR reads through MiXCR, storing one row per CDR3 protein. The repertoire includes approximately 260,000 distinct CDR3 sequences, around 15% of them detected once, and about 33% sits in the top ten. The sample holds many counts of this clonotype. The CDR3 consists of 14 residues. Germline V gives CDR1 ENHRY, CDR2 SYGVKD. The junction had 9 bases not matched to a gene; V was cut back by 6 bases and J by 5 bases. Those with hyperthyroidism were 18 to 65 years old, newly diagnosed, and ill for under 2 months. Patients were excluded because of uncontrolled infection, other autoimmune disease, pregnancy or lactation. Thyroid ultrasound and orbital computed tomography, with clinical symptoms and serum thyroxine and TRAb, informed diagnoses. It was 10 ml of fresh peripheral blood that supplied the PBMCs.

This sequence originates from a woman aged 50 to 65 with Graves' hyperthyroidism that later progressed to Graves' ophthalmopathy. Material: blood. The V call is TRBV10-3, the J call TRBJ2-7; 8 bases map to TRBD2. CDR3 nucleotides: TGTGCCATCAGGGGGGATAGCGGGAACGACGAGCAGTACTTC. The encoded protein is CAIRGDSGNDEQYF.